This entry lists 32 T cell receptor beta chains sequenced from one sample in a study of control samples from healthy donors and cancer patients. TCRdb keeps only in-frame clones here, not all; method: immunoSEQ multiplex PCR. The table includes 35,000 to 45,000 clones, roughly 83% detected once. Sequencing was carried out using blood. These receptors came from a man between 60 and 75 years old in good health.

The gene calls are TRBV7-9 and TRBJ1-1; no reliable D call. CDR3 size: 14 residues. Per germline, CDR1 SEHNR and CDR2 FQNEAQ (reference sequence). The V end was cut by 3 bases, the J end by 3 bases, with 11 bases between. This CDR3 reads CASSFGFRYTEAFF. CDR3 nucleotides: TGTGCCAGCAGCTTCGGGTTCAGATACACTGAAGCTTTCTTT.

V is TRBV6-2 or TRBV6-3 and J is TRBJ1-5, with 9 nucleotides matching TRBD1. V trimming: 5 bases; J trimming: 6 bases; junction bases outside the gene matches: 8. The CDR3 extends over 15 amino acids. The germline gives CDR1 MNHEY, CDR2 SVGEGT. In nucleotides, the CDR3 is TGTGCCAGCAGTGCCCGGGACAGGGCCGGTCAGCCCCAGCATTTT. Translating gives CASSARDRAGQPQHF.

The rearrangement uses TRBV7-6 and TRBJ2-3; possible D gene TRBD2, 5 bases. With 0 bases removed from V and 3 bases from J, the gap between germline ends came to 7 bases. This CDR3 region has 14 residues. Germline values: CDR1 SGHVS, CDR2 FNYEAQ. The CDR3 nucleotides are TGTGCCAGCAGCTTAGCACGGGGAACAGATACGCAGTATTTT. Encoded protein: CASSLARGTDTQYF.

The rearrangement uses TRBV5-4 and TRBJ2-1; D is perhaps TRBD2 (5 bases). Germline V gene lookup returns CDR1 SGHNT and CDR2 YYREEE (reference sequence). This CDR3 contains 15 residues. Trimming removed 4 bases from V and 0 bases from J, with 11 bases in between. CDR3 loop: CASSKRGSSYNEQFF. Here the CDR3 DNA reads TGTGCCAGCAGCAAACGGGGTTCCTCCTACAATGAGCAGTTCTTC. Complete variable domain (other parts from reference TRBV5-4 and TRBJ2-1): ETGVTQSPTHLIKTRGQQVTLRCSSQSGHNTVSWYQQALGQGPQFIFQYYREEENGRGNFPPRFSGLQFPNYSSELNVNALELDDSALYLCASSKRGSSYNEQFFGPGTRLTVL.

This rearrangement joins TRBV10-1 to TRBJ1-1; D gene ambiguous. V shed 6 bases and J shed 0 bases, with 8 bases lying between them. The CDR3 extends over 13 amino acids. Germline V gene data show CDR1 as WNHNN and CDR2 as SYGVQD (reference sequence). CDR3 sequence (DNA): TGCGCCAGCAGGAAAGATTTGAACACTGAAGCTTTCTTT. Protein: CASRKDLNTEAFF.

The CDR3, as DNA: TGTGCCAGCCAGTGGGGTAGCAATCAGCCCCAGCATTTT. This codes for CASQWGSNQPQHF. The chain joins TRBV12-3 or TRBV12-4 to TRBJ1-5, with no clear D. V was trimmed by 8 bases and J by 0 bases, leaving 8 bases between them. The CDR3 has 13 residues.

The chain employs TRBV2 and TRBJ2-7; D is possibly TRBD1 or TRBD2 (5 bases each). Germline CDR1 SNHLY, CDR2 FYNNEI. Trimming stripped 6 bases from V and 1 base from J, with 10 bases between. CDR3 length equals 13 residues. The CDR3 nucleotides are TGTGCCAGCAGACGGGACGGATCCTACGAGCAGTACTTC. It is translated as CASRRDGSYEQYF.

This clone was recorded only once. The CDR3 coding sequence is TGTGCCAGCAGTTTTCAAAGGGGAGGCAATCAGCCCCAGCATTTT. Encoded protein: CASSFQRGGNQPQHF. This chain connects TRBV27 to TRBJ1-5, with a weak D call TRBD1 (5 bases). Germline V gene sequence: CDR1 MNHEY, CDR2 SMNVEV (reference sequence). The CDR3 length is 15 residues. Between the trimmed V and J ends, which lost 3 bases and 2 bases, there was a span of 11 bases.

This clone was picked up a small number of times. V is TRBV19 and J is TRBJ1-1; D is undetermined. Between the trimmed V and J ends, which lost 3 bases and 2 bases, there was a span of 10 bases. CDR1 is LNHDA, CDR2 SQIVND, per germline (reference sequence). The CDR3 is 14 amino acids. CDR3 DNA sequence: TGTGCCAGTAGTATCGGGTGGGGAAACACTGAAGCTTTCTTT. This translates into CASSIGWGNTEAFF. The full variable domain, with the rest looked up from reference TRBV19 and TRBJ1-1, is DGGITQSPKYLFRKEGQNVTLSCEQNLNHDAMYWYRQDPGQGLRLIYYSQIVNDFQKGDIAEGYSVSREKKESFPLTVTSAQKNPTAFYLCASSIGWGNTEAFFGQGTRLTVV.

The chain is built from TRBV24-1 and TRBJ2-1; D is unresolved. The V end lost 2 bases, the J end lost 1 base, and 2 bases lay between the germline ends. CDR1 and CDR2 (germline): KGHDR, SFDVKD. The CDR3 has 13 amino acids. The CDR3 reads CATSDWSYNEQFF. Here the CDR3 DNA reads TGTGCCACCAGTGATTGGTCCTACAATGAGCAGTTCTTC.

The chain is built from TRBV6-2 or TRBV6-3 and TRBJ2-1; 7 bases agree with TRBD2. The CDR3 runs 15 residues. The V and J ends lost 3 bases and 6 bases, in that order; junction bases with no gene match: 8. Germline CDR1 MNHEY, CDR2 SVGEGT. In nucleotides, the CDR3 is TGTGCCAGCAGTTATCAGCGGACTAGGTTCAATGAGCAGTTCTTC. Translation gives CASSYQRTRFNEQFF.

The chain has TRBV7-8 and TRBJ2-5; D remains ambiguous. Deletions cut 5 bases from V and 5 bases from J, with 18 bases between. Germline CDR1 is SGHVS and CDR2 is FQNEAQ. The CDR3 loop spans 15 amino acids. The CDR3 sequence: CASSRRPGTGETQYF. The CDR3 coding sequence is TGTGCCAGCAGCCGTCGTCCAGGTACTGGGGAGACCCAGTACTTC.

The J gene is TRBJ1-5, the V gene TRBV30, with unresolved D. V was shortened by 3 bases and J by 1 base, with 13 bases between the two germline ends. Germline loops: CDR1 GTSNPN, CDR2 SVGIG (reference sequence). This CDR3 contains 15 residues. The CDR3 loop reads CAWSRDVRSNQPQHF. For the CDR3, the DNA is TGTGCCTGGAGCCGGGATGTCCGGAGCAATCAGCCCCAGCATTTT.

This chain uses TRBV19 with TRBJ1-1; D is uncertain. Deletions cut 2 bases from V and 1 base from J, with 5 bases between. CDR1 is LNHDA and CDR2 is SQIVND in the germline V gene (reference sequence). The CDR3 spans 13 residues. The chain's CDR3 is CASSISSNTEAFF. The CDR3 nucleotides read TGTGCCAGTAGTATAAGCTCGAACACTGAAGCTTTCTTT.

J is TRBJ1-4 and V is TRBV4-3; possible D gene TRBD1, 6 bases. There are 16 residues in the CDR3. Germline CDR1 reads LGHNA; CDR2 reads YSLEER. V gave up 1 base and J gave up 3 bases, with 12 bases separating them. The CDR3 region is CASSQGGAGANEKLFF. CDR3 sequence (DNA): TGCGCCAGCAGCCAAGGCGGCGCAGGGGCTAATGAAAAACTGTTTTTT.

The gene calls are TRBV7-2 and TRBJ2-1; 9 nucleotides line up with TRBD2. The CDR3 has 16 amino acids. V was pared by 5 bases and J by 2 bases, with 7 bases of the junction left unmatched. From germline, CDR1 is SGHTA and CDR2 FQGNSA. The CDR3: CASSIDSGGPYNEQFF. CDR3 sequence (DNA): TGTGCCAGCAGCATCGACAGCGGGGGGCCCTACAATGAGCAGTTCTTC.

The chain joins TRBV27 to TRBJ1-1, with D unclear. CDR1 MNHEY and CDR2 SMNVEV come from the germline V gene (reference sequence). The CDR3 spans 17 residues. Trimming took off 0 bases at V and 2 bases at J, with 16 bases between the two ends. The CDR3 region is CASSLSPVNPFNTEAFF. In DNA, the CDR3 is TGTGCCAGCAGTTTATCTCCCGTCAATCCTTTTAACACTGAAGCTTTCTTT.

The chain is built from TRBV4-3 and TRBJ2-3; 11 nucleotides line up with TRBD2. This CDR3 has 16 amino acids. Germline V gives CDR1 LGHNA, CDR2 YSLEER. After removal of 1 base from V and 1 base from J, the junction contained 1 base not matched to a gene. The CDR3 region has the DNA TGCGCCAGCAGCCAAGCGGGACTAGCGGGCACAGATACGCAGTATTTT. It encodes CASSQAGLAGTDTQYF.

This chain uses TRBV4-1 with TRBJ2-7; TRBD1 aligns across 7 bases. Germline V gene lookup returns CDR1 MGHRA and CDR2 YSYEKL. This CDR3 spans 15 amino acids. The ends lost 3 bases at V and 3 bases at J; junction bases unmatched: 8. The CDR3 DNA follows: TGCGCCAGCAGCCACCCCGGACAGGCCTACTACGAGCAGTACTTC. Translation gives CASSHPGQAYYEQYF.

The rearrangement joins TRBV2 to TRBJ2-2, with unresolved D. CDR3 length equals 14 residues. Germline V gene sequence: CDR1 SNHLY, CDR2 FYNNEI. V lost 4 bases and J 0 bases, leaving 6 bases between the germline ends. In DNA, the CDR3 is TGTGCCAGCAGTGGGTCAACGAACACCGGGGAGCTGTTTTTT. This translates into CASSGSTNTGELFF.

This clone has a handful of counts. V gene TRBV6-2 or TRBV6-3 combines with J gene TRBJ2-1; the D is unclear. The CDR3 is 12 amino acids. The germline V gene has CDR1 MNHEY and CDR2 SVGEGT. V shed 6 bases and J shed 7 bases, with 10 bases lying between them. CDR3 region: CASSPSLNEQFF. DNA for the CDR3: TGTGCCAGCAGCCCTAGTCTGAATGAGCAGTTCTTC.

J is TRBJ1-1 and V is TRBV30; a possible D gene is TRBD1 (5 bases). The germline gives CDR1 GTSNPN, CDR2 SVGIG (reference sequence). The CDR3 contains 12 residues. Trimming removed 2 bases from V and 9 bases from J, with 13 bases in between. The CDR3 region is CAWSRGETKAFF. CDR3 bases: TGTGCCTGGAGTCGAGGGGAGACCAAAGCTTTCTTT.

In this sample, this clone turned up a few times. J is TRBJ2-3 and V is TRBV5-6; D is perhaps TRBD2 (6 bases). V gave up 0 bases and J gave up 0 bases, with 8 bases separating them. The CDR3 extends over 15 amino acids. Germline CDR1 and CDR2: SGHDT and YYEEEE. The CDR3 DNA follows: TGTGCCAGCAGCTTGGGGAGGGCTAGCACAGATACGCAGTATTTT. It is translated as CASSLGRASTDTQYF.

With respect to this clone: The sample contains more than one DNA sequence encoding this CDR3. This chain links TRBV6-1 with TRBJ2-7, with 11 bases fitting TRBD2. This CDR3 spans 17 amino acids. With 4 bases clipped from V and 0 bases from J, the junction kept 8 bases outside the gene matches. In germline, CDR1 is MNHNS, CDR2 SASEGT. The CDR3 here is CASSGDTSGSRSYEQYF. The DNA for the CDR3 is TGTGCCAGCAGTGGTGATACTAGCGGGAGCCGCTCCTACGAGCAGTACTTC.

V and J are TRBV18 and TRBJ2-1; 7 bases agree with TRBD2. Germline CDR1 KGHSH, CDR2 LQKENI. There are 15 residues in the CDR3. Trimming cost V 3 bases and J 2 bases; bases outside gene matches: 4. The CDR3 loop is CASSPAGDPYNEQFF. The CDR3 DNA sequence: TGTGCCAGCTCACCGGCGGGGGACCCCTACAATGAGCAGTTCTTC.

The chain joins TRBV6-5 to TRBJ2-3; 11 bases agree with TRBD1. This CDR3 is built from 15 residues. V lost 10 bases and J lost 3; bases outside the gene matches: 9. Germline V lookup: CDR1 MNHEY, CDR2 SVGAGI. DNA of the CDR3: TGTGCCATCGCTCGGGACAGGGGGTCTACAGATACGCAGTATTTT. This sequence encodes CAIARDRGSTDTQYF.

The V and J genes are TRBV28 and TRBJ2-1; 9 positions match TRBD2. Germline CDR1 is MDHEN and CDR2 is SYDVKM. V was pared by 6 bases and J by 5 bases, with 8 bases of the junction left unmatched. The CDR3 totals 15 residues. The CDR3 DNA is TGTGCCAGCAGCTTCAGCGGGAGGTTAAACAATGAGCAGTTCTTC. Protein: CASSFSGRLNNEQFF.

The chain has TRBV5-4 and TRBJ1-3; 8 nucleotides match TRBD1. This CDR3 is 17 amino acids long. Per the germline V gene, CDR1 is SGHNT and CDR2 is YYREEE (reference sequence). The J segment lost 2 bases and the V segment lost 0 bases, leaving 7 bases of the junction unmatched. The CDR3 spells CASSLGQGTRTGNTIYF. For the CDR3, the DNA is TGTGCCAGCAGCTTGGGACAGGGGACTCGGACTGGAAACACCATATATTTT.

The chain has TRBV29-1 and TRBJ2-3; 9 bases agree with TRBD1. CDR1 is SQVTM and CDR2 is ANQGSEA in the germline V gene. V dropped 8 bases and J dropped 0; count of bases not matched to a gene: 9. The CDR3 has 15 residues. CDR3 protein: CSSSGGTGSTDTQYF. The CDR3, as DNA: TGCAGCTCTTCAGGGGGGACAGGGAGCACAGATACGCAGTATTTT.

The chain links TRBV3-1 (or the pseudogene TRBV3-2) to TRBJ2-1; 7 bases agree with TRBD1. In germline, CDR1 is LGHDT, CDR2 YNNKEL (reference sequence). The CDR3 loop spans 13 amino acids. V was pared by 4 bases and J by 5 bases, with 2 bases of the junction left unmatched. The CDR3 DNA reads as TGTGCCAGCAGCCCAGGGACAGACAATGAGCAGTTCTTC. Amino acids: CASSPGTDNEQFF.

This chain uses TRBV7-9 with TRBJ1-5; D is undetermined. This CDR3 is built from 13 residues. Germline V gives CDR1 SEHNR, CDR2 FQNEAQ (reference sequence). The V end lost 2 bases, the J end lost 2 bases, and 4 bases lay between the germline ends. CDR3 DNA: TGTGCCAGCAGCTTACAAGGCAATCAGCCCCAGCATTTT. Translating gives CASSLQGNQPQHF.

The chain combines TRBV10-2 with TRBJ1-2; D uncertain. The germline V and J ends were trimmed by 7 bases and 0 bases, with 9 bases remaining between them. CDR3 length equals 13 residues. CDR1 and CDR2 (germline): WSHSY, SAAADI. Written as DNA, the CDR3 is TGCGCCAGCACAGATCCGACTAACTATGGCTACACCTTC. It codes for CASTDPTNYGYTF.